This T cell receptor (beta chain) was retrieved from a study of vaccination effects on CD4 cells after COVID-19. Culture proceeded for 10 days, and CD4+ T cells were then isolated. IL-2 medium was substituted for half the medium on days 3 and 7. On this clone: Antigen: not known.

Repertoires were generated with immunoSEQ multiplex PCR, while TCRdb's copy carries only in-frame clones and drops some. The data contain 70,000 or so clones, around 77% of them seen just once; the ten biggest clones take up approximately 2%. Losses at the gene ends were 3 bases for V and 5 bases for J; bases not matched to a gene: 1. In germline, CDR1 is KGHDR, CDR2 SFDVKD. The CDR3 totals 16 residues. The source is a human donor who received a COVID-19 vaccine. The chain employs TRBV24-1 and TRBJ2-2, with TRBD2 matching over 14 bases. The sample consisted of CD4+ T cells from PBMCs cultured without peptide, taken before COVID-19 vaccination. This chain's CDR3 is CATSDRTSGGTGELFF. CDR3 nucleotides: TGTGCCACCAGTGATAGGACTAGCGGGGGGACCGGGGAGCTGTTTTTT.